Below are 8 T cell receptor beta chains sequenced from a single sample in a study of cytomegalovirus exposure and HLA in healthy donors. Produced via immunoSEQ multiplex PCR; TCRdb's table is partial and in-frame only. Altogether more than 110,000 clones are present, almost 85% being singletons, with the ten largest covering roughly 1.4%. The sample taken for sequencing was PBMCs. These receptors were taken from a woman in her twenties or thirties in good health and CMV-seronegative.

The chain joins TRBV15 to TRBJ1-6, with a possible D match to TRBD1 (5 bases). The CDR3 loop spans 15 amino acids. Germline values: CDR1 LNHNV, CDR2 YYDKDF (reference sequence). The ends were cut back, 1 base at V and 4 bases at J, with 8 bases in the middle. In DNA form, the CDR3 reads TGTGCCACCAGCAGAGCTGACAGTTATAATTCACCCCTCCACTTT. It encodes CATSRADSYNSPLHF. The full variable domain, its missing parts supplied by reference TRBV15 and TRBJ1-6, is DAMVIQNPRYQVTQFGKPVTLSCSQTLNHNVMYWYQQKSSQAPKLLFHYYDKDFNNEADTPDNFQSRRPNTSFCFLDIRSPGLGDTAMYLCATSRADSYNSPLHFGNGTRLTVT.

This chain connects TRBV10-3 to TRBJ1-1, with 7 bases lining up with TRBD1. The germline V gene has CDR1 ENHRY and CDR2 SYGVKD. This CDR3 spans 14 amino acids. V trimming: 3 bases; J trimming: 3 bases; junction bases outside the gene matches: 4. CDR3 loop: CAISERGRDTEAFF. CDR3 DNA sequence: TGTGCCATCAGTGAAAGGGGGCGTGACACTGAAGCTTTCTTT.

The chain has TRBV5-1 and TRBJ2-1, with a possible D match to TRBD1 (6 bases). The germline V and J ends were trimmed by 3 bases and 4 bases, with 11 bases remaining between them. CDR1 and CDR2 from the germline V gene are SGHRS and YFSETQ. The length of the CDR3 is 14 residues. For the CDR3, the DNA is TGCGCCAGCAGCTCAGGACAGAAATACAATGAGCAGTTCTTC. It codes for CASSSGQKYNEQFF.

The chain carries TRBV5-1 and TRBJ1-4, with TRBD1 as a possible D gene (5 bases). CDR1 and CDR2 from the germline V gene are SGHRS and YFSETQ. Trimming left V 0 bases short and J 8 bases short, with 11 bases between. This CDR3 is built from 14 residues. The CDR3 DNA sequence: TGCGCCAGCAGCTTGGGGCAGGGTCGGGAAAAACTGTTTTTT. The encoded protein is CASSLGQGREKLFF.

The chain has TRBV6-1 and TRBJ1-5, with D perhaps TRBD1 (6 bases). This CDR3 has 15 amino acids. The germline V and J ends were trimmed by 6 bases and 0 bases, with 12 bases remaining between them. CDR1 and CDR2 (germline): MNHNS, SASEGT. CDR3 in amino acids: CASRPRQDSNQPQHF. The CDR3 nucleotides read TGTGCCAGCAGACCACGACAGGATAGCAATCAGCCCCAGCATTTT.

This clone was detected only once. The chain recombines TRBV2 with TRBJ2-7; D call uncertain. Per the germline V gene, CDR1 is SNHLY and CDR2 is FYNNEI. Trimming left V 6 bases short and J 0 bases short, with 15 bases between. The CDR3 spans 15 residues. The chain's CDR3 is CASSEPTDRSYEQYF. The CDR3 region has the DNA TGTGCCAGCAGCGAACCCACAGATCGCTCCTACGAGCAGTACTTC.

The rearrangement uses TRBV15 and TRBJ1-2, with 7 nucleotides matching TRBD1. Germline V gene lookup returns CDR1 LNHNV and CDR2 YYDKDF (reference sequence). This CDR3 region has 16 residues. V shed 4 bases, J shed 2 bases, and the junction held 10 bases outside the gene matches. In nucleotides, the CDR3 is TGTGCCACCAGCACCCCAAGACAGGGTGACAACTATGGCTACACCTTC. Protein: CATSTPRQGDNYGYTF.

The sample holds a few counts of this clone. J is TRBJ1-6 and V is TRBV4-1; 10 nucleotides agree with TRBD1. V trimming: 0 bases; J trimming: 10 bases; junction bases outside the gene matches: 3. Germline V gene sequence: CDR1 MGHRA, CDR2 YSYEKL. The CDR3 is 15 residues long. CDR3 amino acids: CASSQEVTGGSPLHF. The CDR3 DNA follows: TGCGCCAGCAGCCAAGAGGTGACAGGGGGCTCACCCCTCCACTTT.